This T cell receptor (beta chain) appears in the sequencing data of a study of blood T cell repertoires in COVID-19. Study in general: Sites across the United States, Italy and Spain contributed samples from acute and convalescent COVID-19. Nucleic acid was either cDNA or gDNA, and it came from T cells, B-cell-depleted T cells, or PBMCs.

This CDR3 comprises 14 residues. Trimming removed 6 bases from V and 7 bases from J; junction bases left unmatched: 6. The germline CDR1 and CDR2 sequences are LNHDA and SQIVND (reference sequence). In the authors' methods: Estimated nucleated cell counts came from reference gene primer amplification. The repertoire was sequenced with immunoSEQ multiplex PCR; TCRdb's copy has only in-frame clones and lacks some. V, J and clone size derive from that table, while D and trimming were established from the DNA sequence. This table holds approximately 300,000 clones, roughly nine tenths found once. The V call is TRBV19, the J call TRBJ1-6; 7 bases align to TRBD1. The TCR sequence derives from a woman aged 30 to 39 who had recovered from COVID-19. The sample was PBMCs or T cells enriched from blood (not recorded which). The CDR3: CASRQTGENSPLHF. CDR3 DNA sequence: TGTGCCAGTAGACAAACAGGGGAGAATTCACCCCTCCACTTT. Full variable domain (remainder filled in from reference TRBV19 and TRBJ1-6): DGGITQSPKYLFRKEGQNVTLSCEQNLNHDAMYWYRQDPGQGLRLIYYSQIVNDFQKGDIAEGYSVSREKKESFPLTVTSAQKNPTAFYLCASRQTGENSPLHFGNGTRLTVT.